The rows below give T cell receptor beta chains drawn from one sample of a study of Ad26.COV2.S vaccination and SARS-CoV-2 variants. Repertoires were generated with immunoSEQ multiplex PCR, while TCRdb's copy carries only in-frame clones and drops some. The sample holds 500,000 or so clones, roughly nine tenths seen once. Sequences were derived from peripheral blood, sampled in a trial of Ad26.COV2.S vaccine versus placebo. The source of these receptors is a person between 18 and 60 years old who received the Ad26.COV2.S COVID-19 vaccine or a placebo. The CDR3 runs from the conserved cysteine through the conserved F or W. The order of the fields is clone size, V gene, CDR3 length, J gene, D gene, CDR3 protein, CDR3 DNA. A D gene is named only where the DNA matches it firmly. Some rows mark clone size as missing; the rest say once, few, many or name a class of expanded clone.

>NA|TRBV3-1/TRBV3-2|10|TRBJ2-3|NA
CASRADTQYF
TGTGCCAGCCGGGCAGATACGCAGTATTTT
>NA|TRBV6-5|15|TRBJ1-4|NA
CASSYGQPQWEKLFF
TGTGCCAGCAGTTACGGACAGCCCCAGTGGGAAAAACTGTTTTTT
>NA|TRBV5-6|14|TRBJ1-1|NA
CASSRTRVNTEAFF
TGTGCCAGCAGCCGGACCCGGGTGAACACTGAAGCTTTCTTT
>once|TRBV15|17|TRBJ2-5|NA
CATSEDTGHPYQETQYF
TGTGCCACCAGCGAAGACACAGGACACCCGTACCAAGAGACCCAGTACTTC
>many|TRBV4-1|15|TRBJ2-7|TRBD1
CASSHPGQGVHEQYF
TGCGCCAGCAGCCATCCGGGACAGGGAGTCCACGAGCAGTACTTC
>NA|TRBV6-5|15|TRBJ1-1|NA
CASQRAGGGVTEAFF
TGTGCCAGCCAAAGGGCGGGGGGCGGTGTCACTGAAGCTTTCTTT
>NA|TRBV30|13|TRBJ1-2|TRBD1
CAWSVRQGIGYTF
TGTGCCTGGAGTGTACGACAGGGGATCGGCTACACCTTC
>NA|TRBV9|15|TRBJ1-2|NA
CASSVTFTAIYGYTF
TGTGCCAGCAGCGTCACTTTTACAGCTATTTATGGCTACACCTTC
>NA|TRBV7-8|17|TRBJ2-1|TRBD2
CASSLWRPSGGGGEQFF
TGTGCCAGCAGCTTGTGGCGTCCTAGCGGGGGAGGGGGTGAGCAGTTCTTC
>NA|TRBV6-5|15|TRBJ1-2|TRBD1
CASSFDRGNHYGYTF
TGTGCCAGCAGTTTCGACAGGGGGAATCACTATGGCTACACCTTC
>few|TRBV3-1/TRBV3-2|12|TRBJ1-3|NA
CASSQGSYTIYF
TGTGCCAGCAGCCAAGGTTCATACACCATATATTTT
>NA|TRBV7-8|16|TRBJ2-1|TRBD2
CASSPYWQREMNEQFF
TGTGCCAGCAGCCCCTATTGGCAGCGGGAGATGAATGAGCAGTTCTTC
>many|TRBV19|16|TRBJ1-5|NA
CASSTYMARGNQPQHF
TGTGCCAGTAGTACCTACATGGCCCGGGGCAATCAGCCCCAGCATTTT
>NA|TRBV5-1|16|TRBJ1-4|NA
CASRNRVDPTNEKLFF
TGCGCCAGCCGAAACAGGGTAGACCCAACTAATGAAAAACTGTTTTTT
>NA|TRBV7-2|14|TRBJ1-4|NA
CASSFYRVGEKLFF
TGTGCCAGCAGCTTTTACAGGGTAGGGGAAAAACTGTTTTTT